Listed below are T cell receptor beta chains from one sample, sequenced in a study of shared clonotypes between healthy human individuals. Here immunoSEQ multiplex PCR was the method, and the copy in TCRdb shows in-frame clones only, minus some. Among hundreds of thousands of clones listed, more than 85% were seen once. Material: naive CD8+ T cells sorted from blood. Receptors were obtained from a young man in good health. Both conserved end residues are part of each CDR3. Each record gives: V gene, J gene, D gene, CDR3 protein, CDR3 DNA. The D gene is left open where the match is weak.

v_call: TRBV7-9; j_call: TRBJ2-7; d_call: -; cdr3_aa: CASSLAQPGDRLYEQYF; cdr3_nt: TGTGCCAGCAGCCTAGCCCAACCCGGAGACAGGCTGTACGAGCAGTACTTC
v_call: TRBV10-2; j_call: TRBJ2-7; d_call: TRBD1; cdr3_aa: CASSDGTAYEQYF; cdr3_nt: TGCGCCAGCAGTGATGGGACAGCCTACGAGCAGTACTTC
v_call: TRBV7-9; j_call: TRBJ1-4; d_call: -; cdr3_aa: CASSGDPPGATNEKLFF; cdr3_nt: TGTGCCAGCAGCGGGGACCCTCCCGGGGCAACTAATGAAAAACTGTTTTTT
v_call: TRBV7-9; j_call: TRBJ2-1; d_call: TRBD2; cdr3_aa: CASSSSGNNEQFF; cdr3_nt: TGTGCCAGCAGCTCCAGCGGGAACAATGAGCAGTTCTTC
v_call: TRBV5-4; j_call: TRBJ2-7; d_call: TRBD1; cdr3_aa: CASSTRGLGEQYF; cdr3_nt: TGTGCCAGCAGCACCAGGGGGCTCGGAGAGCAGTACTTC
v_call: TRBV7-6; j_call: TRBJ2-7; d_call: -; cdr3_aa: CASSLAWKGYEQYF; cdr3_nt: TGTGCCAGCAGCTTAGCGTGGAAAGGGTACGAGCAGTACTTC
v_call: TRBV2; j_call: TRBJ2-1; d_call: TRBD1; cdr3_aa: CASSASRQGKDNEQFF; cdr3_nt: TGTGCCAGCAGTGCCTCTAGACAGGGGAAAGACAATGAGCAGTTCTTC
v_call: TRBV27; j_call: TRBJ2-7; d_call: -; cdr3_aa: CASSFLSGLGVRYEQYF; cdr3_nt: TGTGCCAGCAGTTTCTTATCAGGTCTGGGGGTTCGATACGAGCAGTACTTC
v_call: TRBV7-2; j_call: TRBJ2-4; d_call: -; cdr3_aa: CASSLALFLDESLAKNIQYF; cdr3_nt: TGTGCCAGCAGCTTAGCGCTTTTTTTGGACGAGAGCCTAGCCAAAAACATTCAGTACTTC
v_call: TRBV7-3; j_call: TRBJ2-1; d_call: TRBD2; cdr3_aa: CASSSISGSSYNEQFF; cdr3_nt: TGTGCCAGCAGCTCGATAAGCGGGAGCTCCTACAATGAGCAGTTCTTC
v_call: TRBV7-9; j_call: TRBJ2-3; d_call: -; cdr3_aa: CASSPEGRVTQYF; cdr3_nt: TGTGCCAGCAGCCCGGAGGGACGAGTAACGCAGTATTTT